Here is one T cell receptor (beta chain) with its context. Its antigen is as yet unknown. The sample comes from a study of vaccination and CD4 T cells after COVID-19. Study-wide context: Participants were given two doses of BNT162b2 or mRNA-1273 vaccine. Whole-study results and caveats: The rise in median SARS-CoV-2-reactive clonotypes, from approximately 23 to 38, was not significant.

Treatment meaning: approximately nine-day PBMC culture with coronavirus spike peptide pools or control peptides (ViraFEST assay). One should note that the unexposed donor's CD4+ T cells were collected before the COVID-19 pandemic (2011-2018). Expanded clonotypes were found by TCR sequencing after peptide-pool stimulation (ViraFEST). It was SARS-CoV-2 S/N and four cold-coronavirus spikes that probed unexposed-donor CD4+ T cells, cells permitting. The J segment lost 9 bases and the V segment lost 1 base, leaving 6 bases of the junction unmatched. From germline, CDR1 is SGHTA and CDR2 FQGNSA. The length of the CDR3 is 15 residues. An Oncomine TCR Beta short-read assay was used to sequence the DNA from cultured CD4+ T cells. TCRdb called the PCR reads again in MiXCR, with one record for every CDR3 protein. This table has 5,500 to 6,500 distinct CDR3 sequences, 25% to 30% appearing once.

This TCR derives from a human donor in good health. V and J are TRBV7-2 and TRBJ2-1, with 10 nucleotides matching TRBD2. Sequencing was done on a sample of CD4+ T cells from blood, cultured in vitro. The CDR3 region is CASSLVGTSATEQFF. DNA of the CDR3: TGTGCCAGCAGCTTAGTGGGGACTAGCGCCACTGAGCAGTTCTTC.